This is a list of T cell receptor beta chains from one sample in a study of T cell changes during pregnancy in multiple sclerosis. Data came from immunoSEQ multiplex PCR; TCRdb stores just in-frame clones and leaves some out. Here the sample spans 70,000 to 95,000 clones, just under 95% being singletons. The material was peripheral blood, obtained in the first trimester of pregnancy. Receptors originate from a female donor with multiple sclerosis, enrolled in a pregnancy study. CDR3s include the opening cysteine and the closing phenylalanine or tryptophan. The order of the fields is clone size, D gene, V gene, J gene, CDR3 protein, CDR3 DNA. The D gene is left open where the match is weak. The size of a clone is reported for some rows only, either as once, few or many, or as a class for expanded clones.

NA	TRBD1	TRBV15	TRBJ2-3	CATQGAITDTQYF	TGTGCCACACAGGGGGCGATCACAGATACGCAGTATTTT
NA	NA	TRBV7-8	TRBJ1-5	CASSLAGSNQPQHF	TGTGCCAGCAGCTTGGCAGGGAGCAATCAGCCCCAGCATTTT
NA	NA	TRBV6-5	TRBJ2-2	CASRFTTGELFF	TGTGCCAGCCGGTTTACCACCGGGGAGCTGTTTTTT
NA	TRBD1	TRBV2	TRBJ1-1	CASMGTGEAFF	TGTGCCAGCATGGGGACAGGTGAAGCTTTCTTT
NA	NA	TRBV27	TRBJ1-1	CASSFAGNTEAFF	TGTGCCAGCAGTTTTGCGGGGAACACTGAAGCTTTCTTT
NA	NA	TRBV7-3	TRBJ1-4	CASSLRGNRARSSEKLFF	TGTGCCAGCAGCCTTAGGGGGAACAGGGCAAGGAGCAGTGAAAAACTGTTTTTT
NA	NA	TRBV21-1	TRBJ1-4	CALPRREGAEKLFF	TGTGCCCTGCCAAGAAGGGAGGGAGCTGAAAAACTGTTTTTT
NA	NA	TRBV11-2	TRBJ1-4	CASSLVRTGFNEKLFF	TGTGCCAGCAGCTTAGTTAGAACAGGCTTTAATGAAAAACTGTTTTTT
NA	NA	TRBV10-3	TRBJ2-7	CAITRRDSNKYEQYF	TGTGCCATCACCCGCCGGGACTCCAACAAATACGAGCAGTACTTC
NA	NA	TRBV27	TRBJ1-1	CASSSYLLRGWHTEAFF	TGTGCCAGCAGTTCATACCTCCTCAGGGGTTGGCACACTGAAGCTTTCTTT
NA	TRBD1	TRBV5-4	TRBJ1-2	CASSLEGPGGSNYGYTF	TGTGCCAGCAGCTTGGAAGGCCCAGGGGGTTCTAACTATGGCTACACCTTC
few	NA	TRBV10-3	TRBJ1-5	CAISEIRANQPQHF	TGTGCCATCAGTGAAATTAGAGCGAATCAGCCCCAGCATTTT
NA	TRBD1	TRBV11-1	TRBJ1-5	CASSEGQGHQPQHF	TGTGCCAGCAGCGAGGGACAGGGCCATCAGCCCCAGCATTTT
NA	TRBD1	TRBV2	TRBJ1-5	CASSASTGYQPQHF	TGTGCCAGCAGTGCCTCGACAGGGTATCAGCCCCAGCATTTT
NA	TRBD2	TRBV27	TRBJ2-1	CASSPRWGLTYNEQFF	TGTGCCAGCTCCCCTCGGTGGGGACTAACCTACAATGAGCAGTTCTTC
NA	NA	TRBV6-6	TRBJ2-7	CASSYRQDRYEQYF	TGTGCCAGCAGTTACAGACAGGACCGCTACGAGCAGTACTTC
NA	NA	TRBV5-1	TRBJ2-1	CASSSVSGEDEQFF	TGCGCCAGCAGTTCGGTCTCCGGTGAGGATGAGCAGTTCTTC
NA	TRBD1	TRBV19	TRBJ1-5	CASSEDRGLDSNQPQHF	TGTGCCAGTTCCGAGGACAGGGGGCTCGATAGCAATCAGCCCCAGCATTTT
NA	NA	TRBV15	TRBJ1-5	CATRRGGNQPQHF	TGTGCCACCCGCCGGGGGGGAAATCAGCCCCAGCATTTT
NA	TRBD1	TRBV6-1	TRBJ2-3	CAGRTGSTDTQYF	TGTGCCGGGAGGACAGGGAGCACAGATACGCAGTATTTT
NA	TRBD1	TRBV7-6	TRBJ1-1	CASSSVTGGTEAFF	TGTGCCAGCAGCTCGGTAACAGGGGGCACTGAAGCTTTCTTT
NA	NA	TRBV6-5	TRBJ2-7	CASSYRGGEQYF	TGTGCCAGCAGTTACAGGGGCGGTGAGCAGTACTTC
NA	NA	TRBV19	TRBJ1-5	CASSTITDQPQHF	TGTGCCAGTAGTACAATAACAGATCAGCCCCAGCATTTT
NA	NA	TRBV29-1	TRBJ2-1	CSVAGTTSDEQFF	TGCAGCGTCGCCGGGACAACCAGCGATGAGCAGTTCTTC
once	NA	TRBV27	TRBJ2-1	CASSETVIYNEQFF	TGTGCCAGCAGTGAAACTGTGATTTACAATGAGCAGTTCTTC
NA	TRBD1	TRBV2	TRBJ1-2	CASSLPGQHATNYGYTF	TGTGCCAGCAGTTTACCGGGACAGCATGCTACTAACTATGGCTACACCTTC
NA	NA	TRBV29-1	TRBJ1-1	CSVAGRASTEAFF	TGCAGCGTTGCGGGCAGGGCAAGCACTGAAGCTTTCTTT
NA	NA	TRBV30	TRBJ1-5	CAWSLGAGNQPQHF	TGTGCCTGGAGTCTAGGGGCGGGCAATCAGCCCCAGCATTTT
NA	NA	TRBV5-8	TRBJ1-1	CASSLMAGAEAFF	TGTGCCAGCAGCTTGATGGCAGGGGCTGAAGCTTTCTTT
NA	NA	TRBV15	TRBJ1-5	CATSRDPSSNQPQHF	TGTGCCACCAGCAGAGATCCCAGTAGCAATCAGCCCCAGCATTTT
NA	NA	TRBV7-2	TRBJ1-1	CASRLAGLSDARRNTEAFF	TGTGCCAGCAGACTAGCAGGTTTGTCGGACGCCCGTCGGAACACTGAAGCTTTCTTT
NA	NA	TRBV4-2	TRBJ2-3	CASSPPRGAVNTDTQYF	TGTGCCAGCAGCCCCCCAAGAGGTGCGGTAAACACAGATACGCAGTATTTT
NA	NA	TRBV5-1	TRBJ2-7	CASSLAAEAYEQYF	TGCGCCAGCAGCTTGGCTGCGGAAGCCTACGAGCAGTACTTC
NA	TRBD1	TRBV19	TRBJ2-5	CASSTHRGRGETQYF	TGTGCCAGTAGTACCCACAGGGGCCGAGGGGAGACCCAGTACTTC
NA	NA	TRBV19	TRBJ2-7	CASSIGAESSYEQYF	TGTGCCAGTAGTATTGGGGCGGAAAGCTCCTACGAGCAGTACTTC
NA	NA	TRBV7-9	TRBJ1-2	CASSALGGGHGYTF	TGTGCCAGCAGCGCTTTGGGCGGAGGCCATGGCTACACCTTC
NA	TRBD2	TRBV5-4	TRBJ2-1	CASSFSGSRVEQFF	TGTGCCAGCAGTTTTAGCGGGTCCCGGGTTGAGCAGTTCTTC
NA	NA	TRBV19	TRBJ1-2	CASSITPGPGNGYTF	TGTGCCAGTAGTATAACCCCAGGGCCAGGGAACGGCTACACCTTC
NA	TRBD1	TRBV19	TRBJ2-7	CATKPGTGTYPYYYEQYF	TGTGCCACTAAGCCCGGGACAGGGACTTACCCCTACTACTACGAGCAGTACTTC
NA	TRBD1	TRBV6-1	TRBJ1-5	CASSPTGGGQPQHF	TGTGCCAGCAGTCCAACAGGGGGCGGTCAGCCCCAGCATTTT
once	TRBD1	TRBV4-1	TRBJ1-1	CASSHLFQGVEAFF	TGCGCCAGCAGCCACCTTTTCCAGGGGGTTGAAGCTTTCTTT
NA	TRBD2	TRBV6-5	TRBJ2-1	CASSWGGDPNEQFF	TGTGCCAGCAGTTGGGGGGGTGATCCCAATGAGCAGTTCTTC
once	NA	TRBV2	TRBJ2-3	CARKGWGTDTQYF	TGTGCCAGAAAGGGGTGGGGCACAGATACGCAGTATTTT
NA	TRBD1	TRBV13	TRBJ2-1	CASSRQGGGYNEQFF	TGTGCCAGCAGCCGCCAAGGGGGCGGATACAATGAGCAGTTCTTC
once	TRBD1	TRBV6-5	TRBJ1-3	CASSPTGAGNTIYF	TGTGCCAGCAGTCCCACAGGGGCTGGAAACACCATATATTTT
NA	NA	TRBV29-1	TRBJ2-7	CSVVGGGAGDEQYF	TGCAGCGTTGTAGGAGGCGGGGCCGGGGACGAGCAGTACTTC
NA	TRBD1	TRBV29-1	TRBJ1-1	CSSRGPDTEAFF	TGCAGCTCCAGGGGGCCGGACACTGAAGCTTTCTTT
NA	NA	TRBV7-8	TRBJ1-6	CASSLIRGAYNSPLHF	TGTGCCAGCAGCTTAATTAGGGGCGCCTATAATTCACCCCTCCACTTT
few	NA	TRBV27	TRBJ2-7	CASSAGTTTIYEQYF	TGTGCCAGCAGCGCTGGGACAACTACCATCTACGAGCAGTACTTC
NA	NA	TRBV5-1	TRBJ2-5	CASTRGTAQETQYF	TGCGCCAGCACCCGGGGGACAGCCCAAGAGACCCAGTACTTC
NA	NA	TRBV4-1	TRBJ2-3	CASSPEGGVSTDTQYF	TGCGCCAGCAGCCCCGAGGGGGGGGTGAGCACAGATACGCAGTATTTT
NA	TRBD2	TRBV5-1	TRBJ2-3	CASSLPRLAVTHTADTQYF	TGCGCCAGCAGTTTACCCAGACTAGCAGTGACACACACGGCAGATACGCAGTATTTT